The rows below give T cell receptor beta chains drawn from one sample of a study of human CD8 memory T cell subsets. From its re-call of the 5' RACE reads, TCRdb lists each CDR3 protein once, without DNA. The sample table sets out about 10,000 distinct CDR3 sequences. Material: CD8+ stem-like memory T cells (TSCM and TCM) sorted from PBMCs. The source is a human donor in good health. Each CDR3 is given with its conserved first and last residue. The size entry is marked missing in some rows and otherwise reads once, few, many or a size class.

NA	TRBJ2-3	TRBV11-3	CASSPSTSGGTDTQYF
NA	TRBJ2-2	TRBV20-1	CSARGLYREGSNTGELFF
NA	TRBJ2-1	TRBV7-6	CASSKPGLAGERSYNEQFF
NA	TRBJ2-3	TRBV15	CATSRVWDTQYF
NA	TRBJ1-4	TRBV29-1	CSVPKPNEKLFF
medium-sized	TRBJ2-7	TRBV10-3	CAISFSAYEQYF
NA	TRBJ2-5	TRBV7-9	CASSTSGSWEPETQYF
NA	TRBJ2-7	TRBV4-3	CASSPSTVQEQYF
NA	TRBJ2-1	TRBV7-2	CASSPDLFYNEQFF
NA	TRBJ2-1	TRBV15	CATSRWGTGDEQFF
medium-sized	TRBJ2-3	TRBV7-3	CASSHRPDGTDTQYF
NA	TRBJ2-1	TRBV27	CASSPGTGMNNEQFF